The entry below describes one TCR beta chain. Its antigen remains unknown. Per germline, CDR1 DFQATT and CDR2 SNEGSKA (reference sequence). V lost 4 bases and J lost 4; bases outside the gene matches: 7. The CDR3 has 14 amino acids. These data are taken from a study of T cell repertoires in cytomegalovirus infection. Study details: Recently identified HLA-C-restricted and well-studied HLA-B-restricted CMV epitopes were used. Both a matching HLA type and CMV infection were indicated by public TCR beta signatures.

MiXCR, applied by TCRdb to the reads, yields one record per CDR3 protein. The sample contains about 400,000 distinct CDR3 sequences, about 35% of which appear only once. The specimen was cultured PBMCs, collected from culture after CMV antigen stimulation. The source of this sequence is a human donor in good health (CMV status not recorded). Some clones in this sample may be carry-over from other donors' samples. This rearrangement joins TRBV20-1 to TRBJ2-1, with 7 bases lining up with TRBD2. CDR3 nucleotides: TGCAGTGCTAATAGCGGGCCGGGGTACAATGAGCAGTTCTTC. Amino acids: CSANSGPGYNEQFF.